The table lists the clone carrying this T cell receptor (beta chain) with a count of one. The record originates from a study of OX40 agonist ivuxolimab in advanced cancers. This table comes from immunoSEQ multiplex PCR, and its TCRdb copy is limited to in-frame clones, with some not included. The table has 35,000 to 50,000 clones, about 90% seen once. The germline gives CDR1 LNHDA, CDR2 SQIVND (reference sequence). The V end lost 10 bases, the J end lost 8 bases, and 14 bases lay between the germline ends. The CDR3 is made up of 12 amino acids. Source: CD4+ or CD8+ T cells sorted from blood, taken in a trial of the OX40 agonist ivuxolimab. This chain uses TRBV19 with TRBJ1-4; D might be TRBD1 (5 bases). The TCR was taken from an adult with an advanced solid tumor such as melanoma, head and neck, liver or kidney cancer. DNA of the CDR3: TGTGCCACCAGGGCAGGTTACGAAAAACTGTTTTTT. It yields the protein CATRAGYEKLFF.